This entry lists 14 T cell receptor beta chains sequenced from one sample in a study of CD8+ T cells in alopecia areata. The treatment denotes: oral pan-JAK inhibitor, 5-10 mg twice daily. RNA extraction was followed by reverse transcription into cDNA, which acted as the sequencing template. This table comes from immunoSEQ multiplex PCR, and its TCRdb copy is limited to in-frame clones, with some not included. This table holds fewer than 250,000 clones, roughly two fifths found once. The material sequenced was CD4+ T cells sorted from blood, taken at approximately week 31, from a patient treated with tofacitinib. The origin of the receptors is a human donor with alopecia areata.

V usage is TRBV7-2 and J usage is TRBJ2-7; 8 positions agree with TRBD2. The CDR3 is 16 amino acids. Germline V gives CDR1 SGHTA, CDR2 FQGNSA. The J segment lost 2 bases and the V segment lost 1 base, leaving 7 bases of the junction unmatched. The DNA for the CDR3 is TGTGCCAGCAGCTTAGGAAGTACTAGCGGAACCTACGAGCAGTACTTC. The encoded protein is CASSLGSTSGTYEQYF. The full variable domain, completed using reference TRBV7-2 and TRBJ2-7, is GAGVSQSPSNKVTEKGKDVELRCDPISGHTALYWYRQSLGQGLEFLIYFQGNSAPDKSGLPSDRFSAERTGGSVSTLTIQRTQQEDSAVYLCASSLGSTSGTYEQYFGPGTRLTVT.

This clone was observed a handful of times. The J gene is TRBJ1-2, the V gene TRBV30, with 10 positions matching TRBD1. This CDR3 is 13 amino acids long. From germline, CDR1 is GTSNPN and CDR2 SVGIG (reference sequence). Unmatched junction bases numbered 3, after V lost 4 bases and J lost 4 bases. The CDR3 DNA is TGTGCCTGGACCCGGACAGGGGGCTATGGCTACACCTTC. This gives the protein CAWTRTGGYGYTF.

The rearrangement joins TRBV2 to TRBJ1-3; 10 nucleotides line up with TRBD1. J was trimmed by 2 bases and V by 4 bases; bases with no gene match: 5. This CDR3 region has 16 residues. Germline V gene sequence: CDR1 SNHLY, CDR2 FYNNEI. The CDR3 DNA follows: TGTGCCAGCAGTGCGGGACAGGGGAATACTGGAAACACCATATATTTT. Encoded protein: CASSAGQGNTGNTIYF.

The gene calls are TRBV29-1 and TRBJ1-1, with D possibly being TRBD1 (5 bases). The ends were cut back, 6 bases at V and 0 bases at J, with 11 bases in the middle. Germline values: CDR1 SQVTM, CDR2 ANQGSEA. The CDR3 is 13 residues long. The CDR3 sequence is CSVRGAVNTEAFF. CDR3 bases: TGCAGCGTCCGAGGGGCGGTGAACACTGAAGCTTTCTTT.

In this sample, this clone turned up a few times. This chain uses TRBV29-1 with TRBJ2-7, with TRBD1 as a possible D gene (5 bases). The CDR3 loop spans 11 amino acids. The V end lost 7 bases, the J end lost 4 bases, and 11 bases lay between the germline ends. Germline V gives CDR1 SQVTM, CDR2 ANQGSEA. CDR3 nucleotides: TGCAGCGCAGGGTTGGGGTACGAGCAGTACTTC. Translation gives CSAGLGYEQYF.

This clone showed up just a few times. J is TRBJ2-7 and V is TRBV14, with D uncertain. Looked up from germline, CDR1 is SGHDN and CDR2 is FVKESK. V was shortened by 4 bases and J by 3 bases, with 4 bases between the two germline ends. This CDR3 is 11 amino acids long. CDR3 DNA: TGTGCCAGCAGCCTTCACTACGAGCAGTACTTC. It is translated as CASSLHYEQYF.

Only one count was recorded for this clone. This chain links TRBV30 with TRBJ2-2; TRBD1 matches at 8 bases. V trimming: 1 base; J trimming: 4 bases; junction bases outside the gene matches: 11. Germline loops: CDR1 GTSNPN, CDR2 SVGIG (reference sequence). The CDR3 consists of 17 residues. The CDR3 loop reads CAWSGLDRVRSTGELFF. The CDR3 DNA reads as TGTGCCTGGAGTGGTTTGGACAGGGTCAGAAGCACCGGGGAGCTGTTTTTT.

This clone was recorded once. Written as DNA, the CDR3 is TGTGCCAGCAGATTTGACAGGGAAGCTTTCTTT. Its protein product is CASRFDREAFF. The chain links TRBV6-5 to TRBJ1-1, with a possible D match to TRBD1 (6 bases). Trimming removed 6 bases from V and 8 bases from J, with 10 bases in between. This CDR3 is built from 11 residues. The germline V gene encodes CDR1 MNHEY and CDR2 SVGAGI.

CDR3 in amino acids: CASSRQGLAGAGGETQYF. The CDR3 DNA follows: TGCGCCAGCAGCCGCCAGGGACTAGCGGGAGCGGGAGGAGAGACCCAGTACTTC. J is TRBJ2-5 and V is TRBV4-1; 14 bases align to TRBD2. J gave up 4 bases and V 4 bases, and 11 bases lay outside the gene matches. Germline V gene sequence: CDR1 MGHRA, CDR2 YSYEKL. The CDR3 is 18 amino acids.

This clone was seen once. The CDR3 DNA follows: TGTGCCAGCACACCCGAAGGCCGGAAGAACACTGAAGCTTTCTTT. Its translation: CASTPEGRKNTEAFF. The chain combines TRBV7-9 with TRBJ1-1; no clear D. CDR3 size: 15 residues. Germline CDR1 SEHNR, CDR2 FQNEAQ (reference sequence). V was pared by 7 bases and J by 1 base, with 16 bases between.

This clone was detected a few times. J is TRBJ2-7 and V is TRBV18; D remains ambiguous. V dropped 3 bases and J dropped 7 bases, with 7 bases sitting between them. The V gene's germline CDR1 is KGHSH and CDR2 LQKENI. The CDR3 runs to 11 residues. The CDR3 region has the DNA TGTGCCAGCTCACCCTCCCAAGAGCAGTACTTC. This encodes CASSPSQEQYF. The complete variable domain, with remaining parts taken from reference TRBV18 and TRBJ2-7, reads NAGVMQNPRHLVRRRGQEARLRCSPMKGHSHVYWYRQLPEEGLKFMVYLQKENIIDESGMPKERFSAEFPKEGPSILRIQQVVRGDSAAYFCASSPSQEQYFGPGTRLTVT.

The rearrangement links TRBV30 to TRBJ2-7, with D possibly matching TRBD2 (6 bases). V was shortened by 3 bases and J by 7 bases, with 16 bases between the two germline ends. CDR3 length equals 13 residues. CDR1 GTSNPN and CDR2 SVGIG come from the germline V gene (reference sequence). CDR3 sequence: CAWRASGQQEQYF. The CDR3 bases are TGTGCCTGGAGGGCCAGCGGGCAGCAGGAGCAGTACTTC.

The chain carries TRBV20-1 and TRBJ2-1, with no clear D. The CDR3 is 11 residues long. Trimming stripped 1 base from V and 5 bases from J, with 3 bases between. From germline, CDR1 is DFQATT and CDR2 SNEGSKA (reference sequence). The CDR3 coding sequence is TGCAGTGCTAGAGCTAACAATGAGCAGTTCTTC. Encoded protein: CSARANNEQFF.

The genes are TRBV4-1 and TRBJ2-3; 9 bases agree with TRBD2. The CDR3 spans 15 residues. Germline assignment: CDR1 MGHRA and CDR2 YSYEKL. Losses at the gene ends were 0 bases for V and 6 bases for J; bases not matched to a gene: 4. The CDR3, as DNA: TGCGCCAGCAGCCAAGAGGGTAGCGGGGGCGATACGCAGTATTTT. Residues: CASSQEGSGGDTQYF.